Given below is one T cell receptor beta chain in context. As yet, its antigen is unknown. Method: immunoSEQ multiplex PCR; TCRdb's copy keeps in-frame clones and lacks some. The sample yields approximately 720,000 clones, around 72% seen once. This sample is drawn from a study of shared clonotypes between healthy human individuals. Across the whole study: CD4 naive and CD4 memory each took three plates per donor, while CD8 naive took two and CD8 memory one.

Study results and limitations: Sharing across a few donors was seen in about 5% of naive CD4 clonotypes. Clonotypes shared by all four donors outscored non-shared clonotypes in generation probability.

The length of the CDR3 is 19 residues. Losses at the gene ends were 4 bases for V and 1 base for J; bases not matched to a gene: 16. Per the germline V gene, CDR1 is SGHNT and CDR2 is YYREEE (reference sequence). The chain employs TRBV5-4 and TRBJ2-3, with TRBD2 matching over 9 bases. The material sequenced was memory CD4+ T cells sorted from blood. As for subset: CD45RA-negative fraction. The source is a young woman in good health. Written as DNA, the CDR3 is TGTGCCAGCAGCCCCGGGTGGATAGCGGGAGAAGGTGGCACAGATACGCAGTATTTT. Its protein is CASSPGWIAGEGGTDTQYF.